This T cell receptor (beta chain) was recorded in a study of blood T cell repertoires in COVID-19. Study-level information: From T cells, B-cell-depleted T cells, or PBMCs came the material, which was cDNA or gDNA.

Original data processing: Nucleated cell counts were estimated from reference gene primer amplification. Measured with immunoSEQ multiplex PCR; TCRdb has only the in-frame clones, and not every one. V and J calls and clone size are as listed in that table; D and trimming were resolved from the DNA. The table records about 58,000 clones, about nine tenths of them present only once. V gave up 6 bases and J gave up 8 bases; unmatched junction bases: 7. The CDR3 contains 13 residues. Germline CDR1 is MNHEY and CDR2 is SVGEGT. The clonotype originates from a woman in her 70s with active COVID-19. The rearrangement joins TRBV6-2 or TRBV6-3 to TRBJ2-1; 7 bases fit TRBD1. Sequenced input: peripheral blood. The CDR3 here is CASSETGPDEQFF. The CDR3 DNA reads TGTGCCAGCAGCGAGACAGGGCCCGATGAGCAGTTCTTC.